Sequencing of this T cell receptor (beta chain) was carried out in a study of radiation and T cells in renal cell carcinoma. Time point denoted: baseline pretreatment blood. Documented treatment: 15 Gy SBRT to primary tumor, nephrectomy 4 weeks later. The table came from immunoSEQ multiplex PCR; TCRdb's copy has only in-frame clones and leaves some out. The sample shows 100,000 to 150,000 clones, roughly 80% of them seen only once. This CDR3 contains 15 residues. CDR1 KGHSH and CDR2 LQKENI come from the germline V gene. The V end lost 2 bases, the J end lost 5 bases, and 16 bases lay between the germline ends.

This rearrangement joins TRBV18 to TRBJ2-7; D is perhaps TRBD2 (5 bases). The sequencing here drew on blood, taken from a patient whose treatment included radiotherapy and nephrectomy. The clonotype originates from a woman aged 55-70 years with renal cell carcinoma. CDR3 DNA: TGTGCCAGCTCACCAGGGGAGCGGAAGGGCCACGAGCAGTACTTC. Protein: CASSPGERKGHEQYF.